Listed here are 32 T cell receptor beta chains from one sample, sequenced in a study of early T cells in non-severe SARS-CoV-2 infection. TCRdb ran MiXCR on the 5' RACE reads and lists one entry per CDR3 protein. The repertoire holds 40,000 to 55,000 distinct CDR3 sequences, with roughly 4% as singletons. The sequenced sample consisted of whole blood. The origin of the receptors is an adult who was a healthcare worker with PCR-confirmed SARS-CoV-2 infection or an uninfected control (not recorded which).

At least ten counts were recorded for this clonotype. The chain has TRBV20-1 and TRBJ2-1; D uncertain. This CDR3 has 13 residues. Trimming stripped 1 base from V and 4 bases from J, with 8 bases between. CDR1 and CDR2 (germline): DFQATT, SNEGSKA (reference sequence). For the CDR3, the DNA is TGCAGTGCTAGAGTCTTTGGATACAATGAGCAGTTCTTC. Translation: CSARVFGYNEQFF.

This clonotype was detected many times. The gene calls are TRBV12-3 or TRBV12-4 and TRBJ1-2; D might be TRBD1 (5 bases). V gave up 7 bases and J gave up 4 bases, with 19 bases separating them. The CDR3 sequence is 15 residues long. CDR3 region: CASTTVGTESYGYTF. In DNA, the CDR3 is TGTGCCAGCACCACAGTGGGGACGGAGAGCTATGGCTACACCTTC.

The table lists this clonotype with many counts. The chain employs TRBV5-1 and TRBJ2-2, with D possibly being TRBD1 (5 bases). The germline gives CDR1 SGHRS, CDR2 YFSETQ. CDR3 size: 15 residues. V was trimmed by 2 bases and J by 4 bases, leaving 12 bases between them. The CDR3 DNA reads TGCGCCAGCAGCTTTATCCAGGGCACCACCGGGGAGCTGTTTTTT. The encoded protein is CASSFIQGTTGELFF.

This clonotype was recorded at least ten times. The genes are TRBV5-1 and TRBJ1-4, with 7 bases matching TRBD1. With V trimmed by 0 bases and J by 8 bases, 4 bases remained unmatched. This CDR3 region has 14 residues. Germline V gene sequence: CDR1 SGHRS, CDR2 YFSETQ. CDR3 sequence (DNA): TGCGCCAGCAGCTTGGGACAGGGCAAGGAAAAACTGTTTTTT. Translated, it gives CASSLGQGKEKLFF.

The CDR3 bases are TGCGCCAGCAGCGAGGGACTAGCGGGGGTTTATACGCAGTATTTT. Translated, it gives CASSEGLAGVYTQYF. This chain uses TRBV4-1 with TRBJ2-3, with 14 bases that match TRBD2. The CDR3 is made up of 15 amino acids. V was clipped by 5 bases and J by 7 bases; unmatched bases: 5. Germline V gene sequence: CDR1 MGHRA, CDR2 YSYEKL.

This clonotype was counted ten times or more. The gene calls are TRBV18 and TRBJ2-7; D is perhaps TRBD1 (5 bases). V was pared by 2 bases and J by 2 bases, with 16 bases between. The CDR3 covers 16 residues. Germline V gene data show CDR1 as KGHSH and CDR2 as LQKENI. This CDR3 is CASSPINDRAAYEQYF. The CDR3 nucleotides read TGTGCCAGCTCACCAATTAATGACAGAGCTGCCTACGAGCAGTACTTC.

This clonotype was recorded at least ten times. CDR3 sequence (DNA): TGTGCCAGCAGTTTAAGAGGGTTAGGCTACAATGAGCAGTTCTTC. Its protein is CASSLRGLGYNEQFF. The chain couples TRBV27 to TRBJ2-1; weak D call: TRBD2 (5 bases). Between the trimmed V and J ends, which lost 2 bases and 3 bases, there was a span of 11 bases. Germline CDR1 MNHEY, CDR2 SMNVEV (reference sequence). This CDR3 contains 15 residues.

The J gene is TRBJ1-4, the V gene TRBV12-3 or TRBV12-4, with D hard to call. The CDR3 has 15 residues. V gave up 6 bases and J gave up 8 bases, with 19 bases separating them. The CDR3 is CASSLLVGLGEKLFF. DNA of the CDR3: TGTGCCAGCAGCCTCCTGGTCGGGCTAGGAGAAAAACTGTTTTTT.

The rearrangement uses TRBV7-9 and TRBJ2-2; D unresolved. The CDR3 is 12 amino acids. In germline, CDR1 is SEHNR, CDR2 FQNEAQ (reference sequence). V shed 11 bases and J shed 5 bases, with 12 bases lying between them. The DNA for the CDR3 is TGTGCCCCCGAAGGTGGAACCGGGGAGCTGTTTTTT. Translating gives CAPEGGTGELFF. Based on the CDR3 plus reference TRBV7-9 and TRBJ2-2, the full variable domain is DTGVSQNPRHKITKRGQNVTFRCDPISEHNRLYWYRQTLGQGPEFLTYFQNEAQLEKSRLLSDRFSAERPKGSFSTLEIQRTEQGDSAMYLCAPEGGTGELFFGEGSRLTVL.

At least ten counts were recorded for this clonotype. The J gene is TRBJ2-7, the V gene TRBV2, with 7 positions matching TRBD2. Per the germline V gene, CDR1 is SNHLY and CDR2 is FYNNEI. V was clipped by 8 bases and J by 2 bases; unmatched bases: 9. The CDR3 is 14 residues long. CDR3 loop: CASYGKAGAYEQYF. As DNA, the CDR3 is TGTGCCAGCTACGGAAAGGCGGGGGCCTACGAGCAGTACTTC.

This clonotype was observed many times. The chain combines TRBV18 with TRBJ1-4; a weak D match, TRBD1 (6 bases). The CDR3 runs to 15 residues. The V gene lost 2 bases and the J gene lost 0 bases, with 7 bases spanning the gap. Germline assignment: CDR1 KGHSH and CDR2 LQKENI. The CDR3 bases are TGTGCCAGCTCACCAACAGGGCCAACTAATGAAAAACTGTTTTTT. Its protein is CASSPTGPTNEKLFF.

This clonotype was counted ten times or more. The chain couples TRBV10-1 to TRBJ2-1; D possibly corresponds to TRBD1 (6 bases). Germline V gene lookup returns CDR1 WNHNN and CDR2 SYGVQD (reference sequence). There are 14 residues in the CDR3. V was clipped by 0 bases and J by 7 bases, with 10 bases between them. The DNA of the CDR3 is TGCGCCAGCAGTGAGTCCTTCGGACAGAATGAGCAGTTCTTC. As protein: CASSESFGQNEQFF.

The rearrangement links TRBV11-1 to TRBJ2-7; possible D gene TRBD1, 6 bases. The CDR3 totals 11 residues. The V gene lost 5 bases and the J gene lost 6 bases, with 8 bases spanning the gap. The V gene's germline CDR1 is SGHAT and CDR2 FQDESV (reference sequence). CDR3 nucleotides: TGTGCCAGCAGCATGGGGGCCGAGCAGTACTTC. Translating it yields CASSMGAEQYF.

This clonotype has ten or more counts. The CDR3 reads CASSQGEIGNRYNEQFF. Written as DNA, the CDR3 is TGCGCCAGCAGCCAAGGGGAAATCGGAAACCGGTACAATGAGCAGTTCTTC. The chain uses TRBV4-1 and TRBJ2-1; D uncertain. This CDR3 comprises 17 residues. The V gene lost 1 base and the J gene lost 4 bases, with 17 bases spanning the gap. In germline, CDR1 is MGHRA, CDR2 YSYEKL.

This clonotype has more than one count but fewer than ten. V is TRBV20-1 and J is TRBJ1-2; TRBD1 matches at 10 bases. Germline CDR1 reads DFQATT; CDR2 reads SNEGSKA (reference sequence). The CDR3 covers 15 residues. V shed 0 bases, J shed 7 bases, and the junction held 8 bases outside the gene matches. CDR3 protein: CSARDRDRGRSGYTF. CDR3 nucleotides: TGCAGTGCTAGAGACCGGGACAGGGGAAGGAGTGGCTACACCTTC.

This clonotype has at least ten counts. One end of the junction fails to match germline, which may point to a read error. The DNA for the CDR3 is TGTGCTAGCAGCTTAGATACGGCCAATGAGCAGTTCTTC. It specifies CASSLDTANEQFF. The rearrangement uses TRBV7-7 and TRBJ2-1, with D unclear. Looked up from germline, CDR1 is SSHAT and CDR2 is FNYEAQ (reference sequence). The CDR3 consists of 13 residues. The complete variable domain, with remaining parts taken from reference TRBV7-7 and TRBJ2-1, reads GAGVSQSPRYKVTKRGQDVTLRCDPISSHATLYWYQQALGQGPEFLTYFNYEAQPDKSGLPSDRFSAERPEGSISTLTIQRTEQRDSAMYRCASSLDTANEQFFGPGTRLTVL.

The table lists this clonotype with many counts. The V and J genes are TRBV2 and TRBJ2-7; the D is unclear. CDR1 and CDR2 from the germline V gene are SNHLY and FYNNEI. Trimming pared 4 bases from V and 1 base from J, leaving 11 bases between. This CDR3 has 14 amino acids. The CDR3 sequence is CASSVMSTSYEQYF. CDR3 DNA sequence: TGTGCCAGCAGTGTGATGTCAACATCCTACGAGCAGTACTTC.

In this sample, this clonotype turned up many times. CDR3 bases: TGTGCCAGCAGCCCGCCCGCACGGTTAAGAACCCACAATGAGCAGTTCTTC. Translated: CASSPPARLRTHNEQFF. The chain links TRBV7-9 to TRBJ2-1; D is ambiguous. Trimming stripped 5 bases from V and 5 bases from J, with 22 bases between. The V gene's germline CDR1 is SEHNR and CDR2 FQNEAQ (reference sequence). The CDR3 has 17 amino acids.

In its sample, this clonotype was seen many times. The chain is built from TRBV6-5 and TRBJ1-4; a weak D match, TRBD1 (5 bases). This CDR3 has 13 residues. Per germline, CDR1 MNHEY and CDR2 SVGAGI. The ends were cut back, 2 bases at V and 5 bases at J, with 6 bases in the middle. CDR3 DNA: TGTGCCAGCAGTTACGGGGCGAATGAAAAACTGTTTTTT. This translates into CASSYGANEKLFF.

This clonotype occurred many times. The genes are TRBV5-1 and TRBJ1-4; 7 bases line up with TRBD1. The V segment lost 4 bases and the J segment 12 bases; nucleotides outside the gene matches: 15. Germline CDR1 and CDR2: SGHRS and YFSETQ. The CDR3 has 15 amino acids. CDR3: CASSVGDREGRELFF. The CDR3 DNA sequence: TGCGCCAGCAGCGTCGGTGACAGGGAAGGAAGGGAACTGTTTTTT.

This clonotype was recorded at least ten times. The genes are TRBV7-3 and TRBJ2-3, with TRBD2 as a possible D gene (5 bases). Between the trimmed V and J ends, which lost 7 bases and 0 bases, there was a span of 17 bases. Per germline, CDR1 SGHTA and CDR2 FQGTGA. The CDR3 contains 16 residues. Here the CDR3 reads CASNTPGRLSTDTQYF. The CDR3 bases are TGTGCCAGCAACACTCCGGGGAGATTGAGCACAGATACGCAGTATTTT.

This clonotype has at least ten counts. CDR3 coding DNA: TGTGCCAGCAGCGTAGGTCAGAAGGGCACTGAAGCTTTCTTT. Translating it yields CASSVGQKGTEAFF. J is TRBJ1-1 and V is TRBV9, with D unresolved. The CDR3 covers 14 residues. Germline loops: CDR1 SGDLS, CDR2 YYNGEE. Trimming shortened V by 0 bases and J by 4 bases, and 10 bases separated the two germline ends.

This clonotype showed up many times. This chain joins TRBV11-2 and TRBJ1-4, with 7 bases matching TRBD1. After removal of 7 bases from V and 8 bases from J, the junction contained 22 bases not matched to a gene. Germline V gene sequence: CDR1 SGHAT, CDR2 FQNNGV. This CDR3 has 18 amino acids. CDR3 sequence reads: CASTPGQRFVLKGEKLFF. For the CDR3, the DNA is TGTGCCAGCACCCCGGGACAGCGCTTCGTGTTGAAAGGGGAAAAACTGTTTTTT.

The sample holds many counts of this clonotype. The V call is TRBV19, the J call TRBJ2-7; 9 bases are a match to TRBD1. From germline, CDR1 is LNHDA and CDR2 SQIVND (reference sequence). The CDR3 runs 17 residues. Trimming took 5 bases from V and 6 from J; bases not matched to a gene: 17. The CDR3 nucleotides read TGTGCCAGTAGTCTTGACTCCCCCGGGACAGGGAGGGCCGAGCAGTACTTC. Protein sequence: CASSLDSPGTGRAEQYF. The whole variable domain, remainder taken from reference TRBV19 and TRBJ2-7, is DGGITQSPKYLFRKEGQNVTLSCEQNLNHDAMYWYRQDPGQGLRLIYYSQIVNDFQKGDIAEGYSVSREKKESFPLTVTSAQKNPTAFYLCASSLDSPGTGRAEQYFGPGTRLTVT.

Many counts were recorded for this clonotype. The V call is TRBV11-1, the J call TRBJ2-1, with TRBD2 identical over 8 bases. This CDR3 contains 16 residues. Germline loops: CDR1 SGHAT, CDR2 FQDESV (reference sequence). V was pared by 2 bases and J by 4 bases, with 7 bases of the junction left unmatched. The CDR3 DNA follows: TGTGCCAGCAGCTTACCCGGGGGGGCGATTTACAATGAGCAGTTCTTC. This sequence encodes CASSLPGGAIYNEQFF.

This clonotype has more than one count but fewer than ten. The chain recombines TRBV7-9 with TRBJ2-2; TRBD2 matches 7 bases. This CDR3 is 15 amino acids long. The germline gives CDR1 SEHNR, CDR2 FQNEAQ (reference sequence). Unmatched junction bases numbered 6, after V lost 6 bases and J lost 2 bases. CDR3 loop: CASRELATNTGELFF. In nucleotides, the CDR3 is TGTGCCAGCAGAGAACTAGCGACCAACACCGGGGAGCTGTTTTTT. Full variable domain (outside the CDR3, taken from reference TRBV7-9 and TRBJ2-2): DTGVSQNPRHKITKRGQNVTFRCDPISEHNRLYWYRQTLGQGPEFLTYFQNEAQLEKSRLLSDRFSAERPKGSFSTLEIQRTEQGDSAMYLCASRELATNTGELFFGEGSRLTVL.

This clonotype was picked up many times. The chain employs TRBV30 and TRBJ1-1; D might be TRBD1 (5 bases). Per the germline V gene, CDR1 is GTSNPN and CDR2 is SVGIG (reference sequence). The V end was cut by 2 bases, the J end by 1 base, with 14 bases between. The CDR3 length is 15 residues. The CDR3 DNA is TGTGCCTGGAGTTTGGCAGGGTTAGGGAACACTGAAGCTTTCTTT. It translates to CAWSLAGLGNTEAFF.

This clonotype has only a few counts. J is TRBJ2-1 and V is TRBV5-1, with D perhaps given as TRBD1 or TRBD2 (6 bases each). Germline assignment: CDR1 SGHRS and CDR2 YFSETQ. V was cut by 1 base and J by 7 bases, with 15 bases left in between. CDR3 length: 15 amino acids. This CDR3 is CASSLTVGGRNEQFF. DNA of the CDR3: TGCGCCAGCAGCTTGACGGTGGGGGGCCGTAATGAGCAGTTCTTC.

This clonotype was counted between two and nine times. CDR3 amino acids: CASSRPAGANVLTF. In DNA, the CDR3 is TGTGCCAGCAGCCGGCCGGCAGGGGCCAACGTCCTGACTTTC. The gene calls are TRBV7-9 and TRBJ2-6, with unresolved D. Germline lookup yields CDR1 SEHNR and CDR2 FQNEAQ (reference sequence). Trimming took 5 bases from V and 4 from J, leaving 9 bases between them. The CDR3 length is 14 residues.

This clonotype was seen ten or more times. The rearrangement joins TRBV7-9 to TRBJ2-3, with D perhaps matching TRBD2 (6 bases). Trimming took 1 base from V and 8 from J, leaving 13 bases between them. This CDR3 comprises 14 residues. Germline V gene lookup returns CDR1 SEHNR and CDR2 FQNEAQ (reference sequence). CDR3 region: CASSLDPEGGTQYF. CDR3 DNA sequence: TGTGCCAGCAGCTTAGACCCTGAGGGAGGTACGCAGTATTTT.

This clonotype was seen ten or more times. The chain is built from TRBV29-1 and TRBJ2-4, with 7 nucleotides matching TRBD2. The CDR3 loop spans 11 amino acids. V gave up 4 bases and J gave up 10 bases; unmatched junction bases: 4. Germline CDR1 and CDR2: SQVTM and ANQGSEA. The CDR3: CSVGEGLIQYF. CDR3 bases: TGCAGCGTTGGGGAGGGTTTGATTCAGTACTTC.

This clonotype showed up many times. This chain uses TRBV9 with TRBJ2-7; no reliable D call. V gave up 4 bases and J gave up 0 bases, with 11 bases separating them. The CDR3 consists of 14 residues. Per the germline V gene, CDR1 is SGDLS and CDR2 is YYNGEE. CDR3 sequence: CASSPSPDSYEQYF. The CDR3 nucleotides are TGTGCCAGCAGCCCCTCCCCGGACTCCTACGAGCAGTACTTC.